The entry below describes one T cell receptor (beta chain). The entry originates in a study of control samples from healthy donors and cancer patients. Germline CDR1 and CDR2: MNHEY and SVGEGT. This CDR3 region has 14 residues. Trimming left V 5 bases short and J 6 bases short, with 13 bases between. Profiled with immunoSEQ multiplex PCR; TCRdb holds only in-frame clones, not every one. Of some 120,000 clones listed, more than 75% were seen once; the top ten hold 2% to 3%. This TCR was sampled from a woman in her seventies in good health. The chain joins TRBV6-2 or TRBV6-3 to TRBJ1-4; D perhaps matches TRBD1 (5 bases). Sequenced input: blood. CDR3 protein: CASSLRGGDEKLFF. In nucleotides, the CDR3 is TGTGCCAGCAGTCTAAGGGGAGGGGATGAAAAACTGTTTTTT.